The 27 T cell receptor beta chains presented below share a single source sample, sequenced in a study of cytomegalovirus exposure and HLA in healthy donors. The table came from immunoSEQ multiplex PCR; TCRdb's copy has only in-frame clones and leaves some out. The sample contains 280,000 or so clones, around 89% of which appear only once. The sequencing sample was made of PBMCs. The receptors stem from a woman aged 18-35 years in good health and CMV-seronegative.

For the CDR3, the DNA is TGTGCCAGCAGTGATCGGCTAGCGGGAGGAGATACGCAGTATTTT. This translates into CASSDRLAGGDTQYF. The rearrangement uses TRBV6-1 and TRBJ2-3; 11 positions agree with TRBD2. The CDR3 covers 15 residues. Germline V CDR1 and CDR2: MNHNS, SASEGT. V lost 3 bases and J lost 5; bases outside the gene matches: 4.

The CDR3 nucleotides read TGTGCCAGCAGTTTGGTAGACAGCCCGAGCTCCTACGAGCAGTACTTC. Residues: CASSLVDSPSSYEQYF. The chain links TRBV28 to TRBJ2-7; the D gene is possibly TRBD1 (5 bases). Per germline, CDR1 MDHEN and CDR2 SYDVKM. The V and J ends lost 3 bases and 0 bases respectively, with 15 bases between them. CDR3 length: 16 amino acids.

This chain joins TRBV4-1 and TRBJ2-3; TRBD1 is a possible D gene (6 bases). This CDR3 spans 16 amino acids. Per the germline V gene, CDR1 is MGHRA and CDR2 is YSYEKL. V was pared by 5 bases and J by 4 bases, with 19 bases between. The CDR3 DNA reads TGCGCCAGCAGCTCCCCAGACAGGAGCAAAGCAGATACGCAGTATTTT. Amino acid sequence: CASSSPDRSKADTQYF.

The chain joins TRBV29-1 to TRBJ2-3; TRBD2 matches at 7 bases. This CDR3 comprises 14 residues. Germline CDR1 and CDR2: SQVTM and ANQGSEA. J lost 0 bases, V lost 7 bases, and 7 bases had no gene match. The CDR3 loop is CSGREGTSTDTQYF. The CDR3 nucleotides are TGCAGCGGGAGGGAGGGTACTAGCACAGATACGCAGTATTTT.

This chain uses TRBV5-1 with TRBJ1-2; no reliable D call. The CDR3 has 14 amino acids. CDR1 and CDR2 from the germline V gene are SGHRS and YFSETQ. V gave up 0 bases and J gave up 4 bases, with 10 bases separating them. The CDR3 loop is CASSLATGTYGYTF. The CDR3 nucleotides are TGCGCCAGCAGCTTGGCCACGGGTACCTATGGCTACACCTTC.

The CDR3 sequence: CASNQQGQETQYF. The CDR3 region has the DNA TGTGCCAGCAACCAACAGGGTCAAGAGACCCAGTACTTC. The gene calls are TRBV2 and TRBJ2-5; tentative D call: TRBD1 (6 bases). Germline V gene sequence: CDR1 SNHLY, CDR2 FYNNEI. Trimming took off 7 bases at V and 2 bases at J, with 11 bases between the two ends. The CDR3 sequence is 13 residues long.

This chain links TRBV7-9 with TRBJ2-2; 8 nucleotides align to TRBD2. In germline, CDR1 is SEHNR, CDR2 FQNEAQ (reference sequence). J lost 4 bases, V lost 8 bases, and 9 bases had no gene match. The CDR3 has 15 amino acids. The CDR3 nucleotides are TGTGCCAGCGGCAAACTAGCGGAGCTCACCGGGGAGCTGTTTTTT. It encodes CASGKLAELTGELFF.

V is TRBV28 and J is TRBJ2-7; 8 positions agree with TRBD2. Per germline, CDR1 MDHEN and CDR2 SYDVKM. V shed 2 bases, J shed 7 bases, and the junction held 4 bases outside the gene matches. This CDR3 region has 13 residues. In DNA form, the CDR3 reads TGTGCCAGCAGTTTAGGTCGACTAGCGGAGCAGTACTTC. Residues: CASSLGRLAEQYF.

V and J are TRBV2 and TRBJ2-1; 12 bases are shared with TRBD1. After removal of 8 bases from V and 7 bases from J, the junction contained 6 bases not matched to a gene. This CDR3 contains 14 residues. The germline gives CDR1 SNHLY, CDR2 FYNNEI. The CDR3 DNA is TGTGCCAGCTCCGGGACAGGGGGCCTGAATGAGCAGTTCTTC. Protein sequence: CASSGTGGLNEQFF. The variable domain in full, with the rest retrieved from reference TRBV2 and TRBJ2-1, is EPEVTQTPSHQVTQMGQEVILRCVPISNHLYFYWYRQILGQKVEFLVSFYNNEISEKSEIFDDQFSVERPDGSNFTLKIRSTKLEDSAMYFCASSGTGGLNEQFFGPGTRLTVL.

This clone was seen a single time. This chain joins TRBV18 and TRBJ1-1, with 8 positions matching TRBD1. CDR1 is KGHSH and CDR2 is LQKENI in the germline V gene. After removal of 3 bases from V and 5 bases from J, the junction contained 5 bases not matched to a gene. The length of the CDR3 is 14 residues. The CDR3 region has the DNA TGTGCCAGCTCACCCGACAGGGGAGGGACTGAAGCTTTCTTT. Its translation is CASSPDRGGTEAFF.

DNA for the CDR3: TGTGCCAGCAGCCAGGATGGACTAGACCAAGAGACCCAGTACTTC. Protein: CASSQDGLDQETQYF. V and J are TRBV4-2 and TRBJ2-5; 7 nucleotides align to TRBD2. CDR3 length: 15 residues. V lost 3 bases, J lost 0 bases, and 4 bases stayed unmatched. Germline V lookup: CDR1 LGHNA, CDR2 YNFKEQ.

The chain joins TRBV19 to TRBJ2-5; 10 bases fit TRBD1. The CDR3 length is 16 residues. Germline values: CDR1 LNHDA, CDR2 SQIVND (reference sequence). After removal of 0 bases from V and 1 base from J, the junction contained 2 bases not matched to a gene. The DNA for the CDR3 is TGTGCCAGTAGTATAGATCGGGACAGGGGCCAAGAGACCCAGTACTTC. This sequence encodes CASSIDRDRGQETQYF.

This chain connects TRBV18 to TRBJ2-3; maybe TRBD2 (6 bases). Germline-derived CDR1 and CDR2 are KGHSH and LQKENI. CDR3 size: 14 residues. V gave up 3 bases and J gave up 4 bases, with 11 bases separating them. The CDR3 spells CASSPTRDADTQYF. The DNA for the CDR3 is TGTGCCAGCTCACCGACTAGGGATGCAGATACGCAGTATTTT.

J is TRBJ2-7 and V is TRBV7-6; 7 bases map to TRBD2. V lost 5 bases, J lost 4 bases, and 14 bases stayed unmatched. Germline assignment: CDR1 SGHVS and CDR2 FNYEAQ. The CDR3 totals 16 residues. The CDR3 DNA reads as TGTGCCAGCAGCCCGGCCCGGTGGGAGGGCCTGTACGAGCAGTACTTC. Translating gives CASSPARWEGLYEQYF.

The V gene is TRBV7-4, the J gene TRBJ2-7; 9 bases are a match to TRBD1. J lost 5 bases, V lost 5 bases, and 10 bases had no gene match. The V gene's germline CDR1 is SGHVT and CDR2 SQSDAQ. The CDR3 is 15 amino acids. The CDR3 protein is CASSHGTGSPDEQYF. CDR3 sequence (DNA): TGTGCCAGCAGCCACGGGACAGGGAGCCCCGACGAGCAGTACTTC.

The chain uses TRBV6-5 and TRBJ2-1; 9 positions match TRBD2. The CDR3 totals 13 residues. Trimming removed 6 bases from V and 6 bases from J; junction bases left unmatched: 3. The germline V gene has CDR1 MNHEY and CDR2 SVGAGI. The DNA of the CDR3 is TGTGCCAGCAGACTAGCGGGTACCAATGAGCAGTTCTTC. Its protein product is CASRLAGTNEQFF.

In nucleotides, the CDR3 is TGTGCCAGCAGTGAAAGTGTATCGCGGCCGGTAAGAGACGAGCAGTACTTC. Its translation: CASSESVSRPVRDEQYF. This chain connects TRBV2 to TRBJ2-7, with no clear D. CDR3 size: 17 residues. Germline V CDR1 and CDR2: SNHLY, FYNNEI. The germline V and J ends were trimmed by 2 bases and 5 bases, with 22 bases remaining between them. The full variable domain, its missing parts supplied by reference TRBV2 and TRBJ2-7, is EPEVTQTPSHQVTQMGQEVILRCVPISNHLYFYWYRQILGQKVEFLVSFYNNEISEKSEIFDDQFSVERPDGSNFTLKIRSTKLEDSAMYFCASSESVSRPVRDEQYFGPGTRLTVT.

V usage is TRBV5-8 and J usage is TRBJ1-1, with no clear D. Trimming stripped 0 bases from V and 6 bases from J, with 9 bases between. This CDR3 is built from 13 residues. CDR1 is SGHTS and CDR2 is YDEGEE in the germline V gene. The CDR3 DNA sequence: TGTGCCAGCAGCTTGGCAGGCACAGCTGAAGCTTTCTTT. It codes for CASSLAGTAEAFF. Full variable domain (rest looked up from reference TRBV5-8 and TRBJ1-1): EAGVTQSPTHLIKTRGQQATLRCSPISGHTSVYWYQQALGLGLQFLLWYDEGEERNRGNFPPRFSGRQFPNYSSELNVNALELEDSALYLCASSLAGTAEAFFGQGTRLTVV.

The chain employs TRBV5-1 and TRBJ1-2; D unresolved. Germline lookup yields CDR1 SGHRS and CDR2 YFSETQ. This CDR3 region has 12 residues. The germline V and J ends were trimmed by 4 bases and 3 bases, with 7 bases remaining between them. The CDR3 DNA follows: TGCGCCAGCAGCCTAGCAGACTATGGCTACACCTTC. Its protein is CASSLADYGYTF.

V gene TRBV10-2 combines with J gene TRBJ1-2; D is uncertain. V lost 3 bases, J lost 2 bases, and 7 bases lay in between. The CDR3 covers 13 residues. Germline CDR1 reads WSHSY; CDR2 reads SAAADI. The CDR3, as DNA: TGCGCCAGCAGTGAAAGTCGGAACTATGGCTACACCTTC. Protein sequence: CASSESRNYGYTF.

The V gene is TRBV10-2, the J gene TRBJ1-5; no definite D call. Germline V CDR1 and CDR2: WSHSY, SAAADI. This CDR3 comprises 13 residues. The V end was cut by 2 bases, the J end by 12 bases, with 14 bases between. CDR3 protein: CASSERKDTNQHF. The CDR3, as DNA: TGCGCCAGCAGTGAGCGTAAGGATACTAACCAGCATTTT.

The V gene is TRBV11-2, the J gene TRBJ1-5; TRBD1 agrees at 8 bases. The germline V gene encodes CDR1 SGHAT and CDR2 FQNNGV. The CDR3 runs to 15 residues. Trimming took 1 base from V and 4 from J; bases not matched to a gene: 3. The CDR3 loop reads CASSLGTGRNQPQHF. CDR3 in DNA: TGTGCCAGCAGCTTAGGGACAGGGAGGAATCAGCCCCAGCATTTT.

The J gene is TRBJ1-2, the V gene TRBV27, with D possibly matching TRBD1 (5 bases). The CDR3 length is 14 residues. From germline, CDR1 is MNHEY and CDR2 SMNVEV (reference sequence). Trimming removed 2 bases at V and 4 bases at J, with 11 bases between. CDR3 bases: TGTGCCAGCAGTTTACGGGGGACGGTCTATGGCTACACCTTC. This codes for CASSLRGTVYGYTF.

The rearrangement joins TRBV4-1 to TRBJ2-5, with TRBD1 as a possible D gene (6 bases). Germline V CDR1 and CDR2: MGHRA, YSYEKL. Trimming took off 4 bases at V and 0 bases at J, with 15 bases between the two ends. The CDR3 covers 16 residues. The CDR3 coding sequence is TGCGCCAGCAGCCCTCACTTGGACAGCAACCAAGAGACCCAGTACTTC. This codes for CASSPHLDSNQETQYF.

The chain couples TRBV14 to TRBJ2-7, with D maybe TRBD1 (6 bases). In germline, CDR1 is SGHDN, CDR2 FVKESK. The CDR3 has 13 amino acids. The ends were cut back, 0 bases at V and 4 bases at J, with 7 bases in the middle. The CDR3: CASSQERGYEQYF. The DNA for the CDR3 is TGTGCCAGCAGCCAAGAGAGGGGGTACGAGCAGTACTTC. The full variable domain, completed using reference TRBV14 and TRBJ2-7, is EAGVTQFPSHSVIEKGQTVTLRCDPISGHDNLYWYRRVMGKEIKFLLHFVKESKQDESGMPNNRFLAERTGGTYSTLKVQPAELEDSGVYFCASSQERGYEQYFGPGTRLTVT.

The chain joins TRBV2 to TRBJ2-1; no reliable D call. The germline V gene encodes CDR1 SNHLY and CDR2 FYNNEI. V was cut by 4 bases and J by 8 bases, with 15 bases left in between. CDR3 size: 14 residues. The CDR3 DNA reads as TGTGCCAGCAGTGTGGCCGTGCGGCGAGATGAGCAGTTCTTC. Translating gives CASSVAVRRDEQFF.

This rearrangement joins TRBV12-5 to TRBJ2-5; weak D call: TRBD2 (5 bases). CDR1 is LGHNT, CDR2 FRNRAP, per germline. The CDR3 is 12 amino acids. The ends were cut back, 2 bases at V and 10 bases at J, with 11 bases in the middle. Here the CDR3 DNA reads TGTGCTAGTGGTTTGAGGGTCGGGGACCAGTACTTC. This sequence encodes CASGLRVGDQYF.